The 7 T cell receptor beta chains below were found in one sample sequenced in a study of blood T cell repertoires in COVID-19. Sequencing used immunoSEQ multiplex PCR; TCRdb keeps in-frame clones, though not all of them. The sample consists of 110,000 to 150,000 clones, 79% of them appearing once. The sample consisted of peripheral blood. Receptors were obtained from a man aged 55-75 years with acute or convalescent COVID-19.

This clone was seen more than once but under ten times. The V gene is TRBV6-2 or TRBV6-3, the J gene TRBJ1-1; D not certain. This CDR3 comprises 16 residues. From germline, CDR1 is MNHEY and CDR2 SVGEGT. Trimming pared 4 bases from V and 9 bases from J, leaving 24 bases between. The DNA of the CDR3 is TGTGCCAGCAGTTTCCATAGTTCGGGCAAGCGGTTTCAAGCTTTCTTT. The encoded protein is CASSFHSSGKRFQAFF.

CDR3: CASSLGGQPYGYTF. DNA for the CDR3: TGTGCCAGCAGCTTAGGCGGACAGCCCTATGGCTACACCTTC. The chain carries TRBV7-8 and TRBJ1-2; possibly TRBD1 for D (6 bases). The CDR3 is made up of 14 amino acids. Germline CDR1 and CDR2: SGHVS and FQNEAQ. Trimming took off 1 base at V and 4 bases at J, with 10 bases between the two ends.

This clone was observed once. CDR3 in amino acids: CASSPTLQGVYGYTF. CDR3 nucleotide sequence: TGTGCCAGCAGCCCTACCCTACAGGGGGTCTATGGCTACACCTTC. V gene TRBV3-1 (or the pseudogene TRBV3-2) combines with J gene TRBJ1-2; 8 bases fit TRBD1. Looked up from germline, CDR1 is LGHDT and CDR2 is YNNKEL (reference sequence). Losses at the gene ends were 4 bases for V and 4 bases for J; bases not matched to a gene: 8. The CDR3 has 15 amino acids.

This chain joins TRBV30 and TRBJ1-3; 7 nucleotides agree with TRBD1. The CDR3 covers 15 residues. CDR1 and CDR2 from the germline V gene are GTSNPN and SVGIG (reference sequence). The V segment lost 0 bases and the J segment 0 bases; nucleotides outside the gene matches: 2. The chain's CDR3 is CAWSVGQFSGNTIYF. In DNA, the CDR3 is TGTGCCTGGAGTGTGGGACAGTTCTCTGGAAACACCATATATTTT.

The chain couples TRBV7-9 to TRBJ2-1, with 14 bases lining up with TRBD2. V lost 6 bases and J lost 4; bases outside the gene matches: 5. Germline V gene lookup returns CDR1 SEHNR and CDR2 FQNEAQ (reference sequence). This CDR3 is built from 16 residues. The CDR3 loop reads CASSSGLAGGYNEQFF. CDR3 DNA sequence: TGTGCCAGCAGTTCCGGACTAGCGGGAGGATACAATGAGCAGTTCTTC.

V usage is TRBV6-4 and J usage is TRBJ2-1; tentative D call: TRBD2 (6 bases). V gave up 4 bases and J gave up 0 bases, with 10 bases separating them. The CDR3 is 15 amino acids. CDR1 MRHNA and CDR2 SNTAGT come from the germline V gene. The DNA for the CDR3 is TGTGCCAGCAGTGTGGAGGGCGGCTCCTACAATGAGCAGTTCTTC. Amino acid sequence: CASSVEGGSYNEQFF.

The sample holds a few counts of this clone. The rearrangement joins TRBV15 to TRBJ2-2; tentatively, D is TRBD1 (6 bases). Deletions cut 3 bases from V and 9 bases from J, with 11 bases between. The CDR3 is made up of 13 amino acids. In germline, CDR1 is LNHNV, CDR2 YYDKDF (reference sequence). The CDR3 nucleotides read TGTGCCACCAGCAGCGACGGACAGCGGGAGCTGTTTTTT. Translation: CATSSDGQRELFF. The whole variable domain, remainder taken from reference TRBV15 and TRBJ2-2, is DAMVIQNPRYQVTQFGKPVTLSCSQTLNHNVMYWYQQKSSQAPKLLFHYYDKDFNNEADTPDNFQSRRPNTSFCFLDIRSPGLGDTAMYLCATSSDGQRELFFGEGSRLTVL.